This T cell receptor (beta chain) appears in the sequencing data of a study of blood T cell repertoires in COVID-19. Self-reported history from a screening survey and questionnaire set each donor's cohort. Original analysis: Estimation of nucleated cell counts was performed using reference gene primer amplification. The method was immunoSEQ multiplex PCR; TCRdb's version includes in-frame clones alone and lacks a portion of them. V and J calls and clone size follow that table, whereas D and trimming were derived from the DNA. The table shows just over 350,000 clones, with more than 75% occurring only once. The sample was PBMCs or T cells enriched from blood (not recorded which). This clonotype was obtained from a woman aged 25 to 45 who had recovered from COVID-19.

CDR3 sequence (DNA): TGTGCCAGCAGCTTAACCGGGACAGTGAACACCGGGGAGCTGTTTTTT. Amino acids: CASSLTGTVNTGELFF. The genes are TRBV11-1 and TRBJ2-2; 7 bases fit TRBD1. Germline assignment: CDR1 SGHAT and CDR2 FQDESV (reference sequence). This CDR3 is 16 amino acids long. J was trimmed by 1 base and V by 2 bases; bases with no gene match: 4.